This T cell receptor (beta chain) was sequenced during a study of response to subunit inactivated influenza vaccine. Whole-study results and caveats: Authors suggested seasonal influenza vaccinations each recruit few new T cells.

TCRdb re-called the RT-PCR reads through MiXCR, storing one row per CDR3 protein. The profile covers approximately 300,000 distinct CDR3 sequences, with roughly 22% appearing a single time and over 9% taken by the ten largest. V was pared by 2 bases and J by 5 bases, with 14 bases of the junction left unmatched. This CDR3 comprises 16 residues. Germline lookup yields CDR1 DFQATT and CDR2 SNEGSKA (reference sequence). About this clonotype itself: The antigen is unknown.

This receptor was identified in a man between 45 and 75 years old who received an inactivated influenza vaccine. The sequenced sample was PBMCs from blood, obtained around 22 months after vaccination. This chain uses TRBV20-1 with TRBJ2-7; 8 bases are a match to TRBD1. CDR3 amino acids: CSARNTPGQGGHEQYF. In DNA form, the CDR3 reads TGCAGTGCTAGAAATACCCCAGGACAGGGCGGACACGAGCAGTACTTC.